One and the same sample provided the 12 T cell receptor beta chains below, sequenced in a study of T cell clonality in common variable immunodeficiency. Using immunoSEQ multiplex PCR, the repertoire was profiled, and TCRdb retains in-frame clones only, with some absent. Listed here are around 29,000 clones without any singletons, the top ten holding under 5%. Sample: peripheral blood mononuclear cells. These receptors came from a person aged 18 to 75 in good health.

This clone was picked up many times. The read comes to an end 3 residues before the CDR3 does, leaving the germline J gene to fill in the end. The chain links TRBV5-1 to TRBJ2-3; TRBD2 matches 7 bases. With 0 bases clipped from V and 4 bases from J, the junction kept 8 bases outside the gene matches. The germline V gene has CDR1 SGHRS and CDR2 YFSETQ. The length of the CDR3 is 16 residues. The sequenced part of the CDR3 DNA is TGCGCCAGCAGCTTGGAAGGGACTAAGTCCGCAGATACG. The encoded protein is CASSLEGTKSADT. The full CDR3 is CASSLEGTKSADTQYF.

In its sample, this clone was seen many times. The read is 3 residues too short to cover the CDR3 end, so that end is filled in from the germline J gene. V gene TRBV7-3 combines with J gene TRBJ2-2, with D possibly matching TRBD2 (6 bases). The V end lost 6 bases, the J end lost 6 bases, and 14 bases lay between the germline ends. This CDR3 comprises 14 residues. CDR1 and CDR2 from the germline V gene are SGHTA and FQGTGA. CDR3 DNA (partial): TGTGCCAGCAGGAGACTAGTTTTCTCCGGGGAG. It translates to CASRRLVFSGE. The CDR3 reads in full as CASRRLVFSGELFF.

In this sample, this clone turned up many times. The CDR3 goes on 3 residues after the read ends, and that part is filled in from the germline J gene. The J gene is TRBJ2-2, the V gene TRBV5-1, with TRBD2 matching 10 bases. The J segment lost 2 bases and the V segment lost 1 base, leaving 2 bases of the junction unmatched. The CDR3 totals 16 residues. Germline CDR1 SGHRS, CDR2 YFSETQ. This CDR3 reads CASSLTSGVNTGELFF. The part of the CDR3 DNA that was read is TGCGCCAGCAGCTTGACTAGCGGGGTCAACACCGGGGAG.

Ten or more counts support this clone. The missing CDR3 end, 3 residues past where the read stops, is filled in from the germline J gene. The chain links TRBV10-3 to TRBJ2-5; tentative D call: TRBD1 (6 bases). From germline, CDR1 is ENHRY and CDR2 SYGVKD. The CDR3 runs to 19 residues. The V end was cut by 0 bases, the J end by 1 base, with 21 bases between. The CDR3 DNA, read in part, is TGTGCCATCAGTGAGTCAGAGGGGGAAACTTTGAGGGGCCAAGAGACC. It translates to CAISESEGETLRGQET. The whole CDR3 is CAISESEGETLRGQETQYF.

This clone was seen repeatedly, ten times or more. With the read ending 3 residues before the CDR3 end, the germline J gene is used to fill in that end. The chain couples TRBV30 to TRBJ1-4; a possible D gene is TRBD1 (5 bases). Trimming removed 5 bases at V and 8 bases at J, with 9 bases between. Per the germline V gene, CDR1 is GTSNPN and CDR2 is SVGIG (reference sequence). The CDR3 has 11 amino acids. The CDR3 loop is CAWGAGEKLFF. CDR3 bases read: TGTGCCTGGGGGGCTGGGGAAAAA.

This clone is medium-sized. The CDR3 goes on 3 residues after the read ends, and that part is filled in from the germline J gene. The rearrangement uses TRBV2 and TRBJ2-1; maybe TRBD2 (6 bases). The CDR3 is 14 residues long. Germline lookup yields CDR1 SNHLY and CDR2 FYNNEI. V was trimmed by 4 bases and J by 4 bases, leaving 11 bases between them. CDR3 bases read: TGTGCCAGCAGTGGACTAGGGCGGTACAATGAG. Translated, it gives CASSGLGRYNE. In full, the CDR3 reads CASSGLGRYNEQFF. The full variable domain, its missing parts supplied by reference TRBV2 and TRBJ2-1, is EPEVTQTPSHQVTQMGQEVILRCVPISNHLYFYWYRQILGQKVEFLVSFYNNEISEKSEIFDDQFSVERPDGSNFTLKIRSTKLEDSAMYFCASSGLGRYNEQFFGPGTRLTVL.

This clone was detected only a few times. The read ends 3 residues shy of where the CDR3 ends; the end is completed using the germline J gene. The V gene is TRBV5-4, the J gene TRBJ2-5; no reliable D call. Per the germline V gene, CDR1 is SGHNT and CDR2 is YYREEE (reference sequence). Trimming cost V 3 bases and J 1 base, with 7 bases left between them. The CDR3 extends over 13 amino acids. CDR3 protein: CASSSASQETQYF. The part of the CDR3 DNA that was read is TGTGCCAGCAGCTCTGCTAGCCAAGAGACC.

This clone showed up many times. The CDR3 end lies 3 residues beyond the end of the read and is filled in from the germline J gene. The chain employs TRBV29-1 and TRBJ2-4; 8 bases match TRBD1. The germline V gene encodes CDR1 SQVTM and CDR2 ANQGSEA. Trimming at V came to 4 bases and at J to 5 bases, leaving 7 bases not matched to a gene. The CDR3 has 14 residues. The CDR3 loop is CSVVASRGQNIQYF. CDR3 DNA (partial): TGCAGCGTTGTCGCGAGCAGGGGGCAAAACATT.

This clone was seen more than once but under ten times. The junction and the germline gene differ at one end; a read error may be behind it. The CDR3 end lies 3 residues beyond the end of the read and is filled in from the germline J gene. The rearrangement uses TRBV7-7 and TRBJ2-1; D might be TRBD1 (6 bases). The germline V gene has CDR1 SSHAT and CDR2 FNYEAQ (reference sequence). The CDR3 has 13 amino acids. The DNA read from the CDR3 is TGTGCTAGCAGCTCAGGGGAGTACAATGAG. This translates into CASSSGEYNE. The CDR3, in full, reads CASSSGEYNEQFF. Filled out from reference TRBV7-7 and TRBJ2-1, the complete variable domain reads GAGVSQSPRYKVTKRGQDVTLRCDPISSHATLYWYQQALGQGPEFLTYFNYEAQPDKSGLPSDRFSAERPEGSISTLTIQRTEQRDSAMYRCASSSGEYNEQFFGPGTRLTVL.

CDR3 bases read: TGTGCCAGCAGTCAAGGGGGCCCAAGGGAGACG. It is translated as CASSQGGPRET. The full CDR3 is CASSQGGPRETQYF. The chain combines TRBV6-1 with TRBJ2-3; TRBD1 agrees at 7 bases. The read finishes 3 residues shy of the CDR3 end, and the germline J gene is used to complete it. CDR1 is MNHNS and CDR2 is SASEGT in the germline V gene. CDR3 size: 14 residues.

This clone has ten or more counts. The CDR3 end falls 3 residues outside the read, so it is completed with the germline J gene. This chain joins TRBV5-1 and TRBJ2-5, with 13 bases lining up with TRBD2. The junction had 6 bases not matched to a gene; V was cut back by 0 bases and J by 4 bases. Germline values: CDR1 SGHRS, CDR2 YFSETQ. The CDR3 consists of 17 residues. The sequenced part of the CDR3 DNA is TGCGCCAGCAGCTTGGTTGCGAGACTAGCGGGAGGAGAGACC. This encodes CASSLVARLAGGET. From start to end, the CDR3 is CASSLVARLAGGETQYF.

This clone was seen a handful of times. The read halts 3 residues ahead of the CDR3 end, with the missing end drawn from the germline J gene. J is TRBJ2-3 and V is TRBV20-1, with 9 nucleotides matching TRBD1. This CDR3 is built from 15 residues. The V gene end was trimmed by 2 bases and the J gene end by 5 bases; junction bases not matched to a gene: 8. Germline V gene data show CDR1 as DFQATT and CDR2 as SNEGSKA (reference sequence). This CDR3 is CSARIPGQGRDTQYF. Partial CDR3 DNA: TGCAGTGCTAGAATACCGGGACAGGGAAGAGATACG.